This TCR beta chain originates from a study of Graves' ophthalmopathy and Graves' hyperthyroidism (dated by TCRdb to the late 2010s). Study-wide context: Peripheral blood was collected before any treatment was given, at the time of initial diagnosis. The study used signatures of the TCR beta repertoire to tell Graves' ophthalmopathy apart from Graves' hyperthyroidism and to predict which patients would progress to ophthalmopathy. In total, 135 blood samples were TCR-sequenced: 40 to 45 ophthalmopathy, 80 or so hyperthyroidism and approximately 17 hyperthyroidism-to-ophthalmopathy patients. To explore V-J signatures distinguishing ophthalmopathy from hyperthyroidism, a discovery set of under 110 patients (roughly 44 ophthalmopathy, some 55 stable hyperthyroidism) was enrolled. An independent validation cohort comprised some 19 hyperthyroidism patients and 15 to 17 patients who later progressed from hyperthyroidism to ophthalmopathy. In five or six hyperthyroidism patients, the T-cell repertoire of thyroid tissue was compared with the T-cell repertoire of blood. Following sampling, methimazole starting at 30 mg daily was administered to hyperthyroidism patients, and high-dose intravenous methylprednisolone was administered to ophthalmopathy patients. The 100 discovery patients were randomly split 7:3 into training and test sets.

The ophthalmopathy patients had moderately to severely active disease, with a Clinical Activity Score of 3 or higher, a NOSPECS grade of 4 or higher, and a disease duration of less than 3 months. Patients were excluded if they had other autoimmune diseases, uncontrolled infections, pregnancy or lactation. Clinical symptoms, serum thyroxine, TRAb, thyroid ultrasound and orbital computed tomography were used for diagnosis. Using Ficoll-Paque density gradient centrifugation, PBMCs were isolated from 10 ml of fresh peripheral blood. Total RNA was extracted using Trizol reagent, and RNA quality was checked on an Agilent 2100 Bioanalyzer. Overall study results and their limits: In validation, the model predicted ophthalmopathy progression with more than 55% sensitivity and around 72% specificity; about a dozen predicted patients were CT-confirmed with GO in a median of around 6 months. Sample size was not predetermined statistically, and investigators were not blinded to group allocation. Most expanded thyroid clonotypes with frequency above 0.001 were also detected in blood, suggesting blood repertoires may reflect the thyroid immune response. In cross-validation, the 13-signature model distinguished ophthalmopathy from stable hyperthyroidism with about 90% sensitivity and almost 83% specificity, and in the test set the corresponding values were about 80% and 75%.

In its sample, this clonotype was seen many times. What this receptor recognizes is not known. The input lacks base qualities; no much larger clone sits a single base away. Trimming costs V 7 bases and J 3 bases, and their ends lie 9 bases apart. There are 12 amino acids in the CDR3, from cysteine to phenylalanine inclusive. The DNA shown is the 36-base CDR3, in frame from base 1. Looking up the germline V gene yields CDR1 LGHNT and CDR2 FRNRAP. For repertoire sequencing, TCR beta CDR3 regions were amplified from RNA transcripts. HTBI primers and the Qiagen OneStep RT-PCR kit were used in a first-round RT-PCR, which was followed by a second-round multiplex PCR, size selection and purification. The libraries underwent paired-end sequencing with 100 bp reads on an Illumina HiSeq2000. The published analysis was carried out like this. Reads were processed with SOAPnuke, discarding reads with adapters, uncalled bases, mean Phred below 15, or no exact constant-primer or identifier match. High-quality paired reads were merged with COPE v1.2.5. Each unique nucleotide sequence was treated as a clonotype, and MiTCR v1.1 was used to align the clonotypes to the IMGT TRB V, D and J references. Only V-J combinations with frequency above 0.0001 were analysed, covering around 99% of repertoires. For each V-J combination, a TCR clonal expansion and chaos score was defined as the ratio of F50 clonal expansion to chaos observed in the TCRdist matrix. Welch's t-statistics and random forest were used to narrow the features down to 13 V-J combinations, which were then fed into a naive Bayes classifier. The Morisita-Horn index was used to measure how similar the thyroid and blood repertoires were. TCRdb cleaned the public reads at Q25 with fastp, built clones with MiXCR and kept in-frame beta chains. CDR3 protein sequences are deduplicated, and each keeps its most common genes and DNA. TCRdb's processing, not the authors' own work, is the source of the V and J calls. Within this sample are around 470,000 distinct CDR3 sequences, with approximately 15% of them counted one time only. 8% to 10% of the sample goes to the ten largest clones.

The TCR comes from a woman in her twenties or thirties with Graves' ophthalmopathy. Donor details come from another sample of the same person, matched by shared clones. The chain was built from TRBV12-5 and TRBJ1-2; 5 matching bases give a weak D call of TRBD1. Sequences were obtained from blood. The DNA sequence is TGTGCTAGTGCCCAAGGGGACTATGGCTACACCTTC. This codes for CASAQGDYGYTF.